The TCR beta chain under discussion was sequenced for a study of chemoradiotherapy in HPV16-positive cancers. Over chemoradiotherapy, repertoires were sampled more than once. Sequenced by immunoSEQ multiplex PCR; TCRdb stores in-frame clones only, minus some. The sample records about 5,300 clones, roughly 85% being singletons. General study results and limits: In HPV16-positive patients, HPV-responsive T-cell expansion tracked better recurrence-free survival.

For this clone: Its antigen is not known.

Sample: tumor tissue, taken from a patient who underwent chemoradiotherapy. The receptor was isolated from a human donor with HPV-associated anogenital cancer.

The chain's CDR3 is CASSLGGGRMNTEAFF. The CDR3 DNA follows: TGTGCCAGCAGCTTAGGTGGGGGGCGCATGAACACTGAAGCTTTCTTT. This chain joins TRBV7-9 and TRBJ1-1, with a possible D match to TRBD1 (6 bases). Trimming stripped 1 base from V and 0 bases from J, with 12 bases between. The CDR3 is 16 amino acids. Germline V gene lookup returns CDR1 SEHNR and CDR2 FQNEAQ (reference sequence).